This T cell receptor beta chain was recovered during a study of T-cell memory formation after mild COVID-19. TCRdb ran MiXCR on the 5' RACE reads and lists one entry per CDR3 protein. The table has about 49,000 distinct CDR3 sequences, approximately 7.6% seen once; the top ten hold approximately 1.4%. Sample: PBMCs or a T cell subset sorted from them (not recorded which). This TCR came from a man aged 18 to 29 who had mild COVID-19 (a few samples of this study predate the infection). Cell type and time point are not known.

The CDR3 here is CATSPGGSDTIYF. CDR3 bases: TGTGCCACCAGCCCCGGGGGTTCGGACACCATATATTTT. This chain uses TRBV24-1 with TRBJ1-3; TRBD1 might be the D (5 bases). The V end lost 7 bases, the J end lost 8 bases, and 14 bases lay between the germline ends. The CDR3 runs 13 residues. CDR1 and CDR2 (germline): KGHDR, SFDVKD.